This T cell receptor beta chain was obtained from a study of OX40 agonist ivuxolimab in advanced cancers. In the study overall: The diagnoses of dose-escalation patients were hepatocellular carcinoma, melanoma, renal cell or head and neck cancer. The dose-escalation cohort was just under 85% male, with a mean age of about 56 years, ranging roughly 20 to 90. Three patients, one with hepatocellular carcinoma and two with cutaneous melanoma, responded partially.

The V gene's germline CDR1 is SGHDT and CDR2 YYEEEE. The CDR3 is made up of 11 amino acids. As for this clone: Germline is not matched at one junction end, which may reflect a read error.

Some clones are missing from TCRdb's copy, which holds only in-frame ones; the method was immunoSEQ multiplex PCR. The sample records tens of thousands of clones, 81% being singletons. This clonotype was sampled from an adult with an advanced solid tumor such as melanoma, head and neck, liver or kidney cancer. This specimen consisted of CD4+ or CD8+ T cells sorted from blood, obtained in a trial of the OX40 agonist ivuxolimab. This rearrangement joins TRBV5-6 to TRBJ2-4; D uncertain. This CDR3 reads CASSPTPPLNF. The CDR3 DNA follows: TGTGCCAGCAGCCCCACCCCCCCGCTGAACTTC.